This T cell receptor (beta chain) was documented in a study of OX40 agonist ivuxolimab in advanced cancers. Unmatched junction bases numbered 6, after V lost 8 bases and J lost 3 bases. The CDR3 length is 13 residues. Germline V gene lookup returns CDR1 MNHNS and CDR2 SASEGT. Sequencing used immunoSEQ multiplex PCR; TCRdb keeps in-frame clones, though not all of them. The data contain about 89,000 clones, around nine tenths of them seen just once; the ten biggest clones take up approximately 0.28%. This clone was seen a handful of times. This clonotype was sampled from an adult with an advanced solid tumor such as melanoma, head and neck, liver or kidney cancer. The sequenced sample was CD4+ or CD8+ T cells sorted from blood, obtained in a trial of the OX40 agonist ivuxolimab. The V gene is TRBV6-1, the J gene TRBJ2-7, with 8 bases identical to TRBD1. The chain's CDR3 is CASARQGIYEQYF. The CDR3 DNA sequence: TGTGCCAGCGCGCGACAGGGGATCTACGAGCAGTACTTC.